The rows below give T cell receptor beta chains drawn from one sample of a study of CD8 T cells in Susac syndrome. TCRdb reanalysed the immunoSEQ multiplex PCR reads using MiXCR and keeps one entry per CDR3 protein. The data hold around 80,000 distinct CDR3 sequences, with about 95% observed a single time. The sample was CD8+ T cells from PBMCs. These receptors were collected from a human donor with Susac syndrome. The CDR3 runs from the conserved cysteine through the conserved F or W. D genes are given only for firm matches. Not all rows give a size; the values are once, few, many and, for expanded clones, a class.

>TRBJ1-1|TRBV4-1|few|-
TGCGCCAGCAGCCAGGTCGCGACAGGGAACACTGAAGCTTTCTTT
CASSQVATGNTEAFF
>TRBJ1-5|TRBV6-6|-|TRBD1
TGTGCCAGCAGTTACCCGGACAGGGGGCTACAGCCCCAGCATTTT
CASSYPDRGLQPQHF
>TRBJ2-5|TRBV20-1|-|TRBD2
TGCAGTGCGGACTCGGAAGGCGGGAGGGGAGGAAGAGAGACCCAGTACTTC
CSADSEGGRGGRETQYF
>TRBJ2-2|TRBV9|-|TRBD1
TGTGCCAGCAGCGTAGTGGGGGTAGGGGGCGACGAGGAGCTGTTTTTT
CASSVVGVGGDEELFF
>TRBJ1-1|TRBV20-1|-|-
TGCAGTGCTAGGGTGGGGGGCGCGTTCACTGAAGCTTTCTTT
CSARVGGAFTEAFF
>TRBJ1-4|TRBV27|-|-
TGTGCCAGCAGTTCCCAGAATAATGAAAAACTGTTTTTT
CASSSQNNEKLFF
>TRBJ2-5|TRBV4-3|-|-
TGCGCCAGCAGCCAAGATACGAGGGGCCAAGAGACCCAGTACTTC
CASSQDTRGQETQYF
>TRBJ1-1|TRBV29-1|-|-
TGCAGCGTTGAGCCTAGACAGAATGAAGCTTTCTTT
CSVEPRQNEAFF
>TRBJ2-1|TRBV29-1|-|-
TGCAGCGTTAGGACAGTCTACAATGAGCAGTTCTTC
CSVRTVYNEQFF
>TRBJ1-2|TRBV2|-|-
TGTGCCAGCAGTGGTGCTAACTATGGCTACACCTTC
CASSGANYGYTF
>TRBJ2-1|TRBV20-1|-|TRBD1
TGCAGTGCTCCCCCCGGGGGACAGGGCTACAATGAGCAGTTCTTC
CSAPPGGQGYNEQFF
>TRBJ2-7|TRBV28|-|-
TGTGCCAGCAGTTTGGGGGGGCTCGGGGAGCAGTACTTC
CASSLGGLGEQYF
>TRBJ1-2|TRBV4-1|-|-
TGCGCCAGCTCCAATCGGGGGGGAAGAGGCTATGGCTACACCTTC
CASSNRGGRGYGYTF
>TRBJ2-5|TRBV4-3|-|-
TGCGCCAGCAGCCAAGATTGGCTCTCTGAGACCCAGTACTTC
CASSQDWLSETQYF
>TRBJ2-5|TRBV30|-|TRBD2
TGTGCCTGGAGTTTGTTCCCGGGACTAGCGGAAGAGACCCAGTACTTC
CAWSLFPGLAEETQYF
>TRBJ2-5|TRBV2|-|TRBD1
TGTGCCAGCAGTGAAGGGACAGGGACCCAAGAGACCCAGTACTTC
CASSEGTGTQETQYF
>TRBJ2-1|TRBV2|-|-
TGTGCCAGCAAAATGGGCAGGGGGGGCTCCTACAATGAGCAGTTCTTC
CASKMGRGGSYNEQFF
>TRBJ2-5|TRBV9|-|-
TGTGCCAGCAGCGTAGGTGGATTGGAGACCCAGTACTTC
CASSVGGLETQYF
>TRBJ1-2|TRBV7-9|-|TRBD1
TGTGCCAGCAGCTTAGTGGGGACAGCCTATGGCTACACCTTC
CASSLVGTAYGYTF
>TRBJ2-5|TRBV19|-|-
TGTGCCAGTAGTATCCAACTGATGATGTACCAAGAGACCCAGTACTTC
CASSIQLMMYQETQYF
>TRBJ2-3|TRBV24-1|-|-
TGTGCCACCAGTGATTATTTGAACACAGATACGCAGTATTTT
CATSDYLNTDTQYF
>TRBJ2-1|TRBV29-1|-|TRBD2
TGCAGCGTTGGGAGAGTTGGCCTAGCGGGAGCCCGGTACTACAATGAGCAGTTCTTC
CSVGRVGLAGARYYNEQFF
>TRBJ2-5|TRBV7-9|-|TRBD1
TGTGCCAGCAGCTTAGCCGACAGGGTGGAAGGGGAGACCCAGTACTTC
CASSLADRVEGETQYF
>TRBJ2-3|TRBV4-2|-|-
TGTGCCAGCAGCCAAGTAGGGGGAGATACGCAGTATTTT
CASSQVGGDTQYF
>TRBJ2-5|TRBV20-1|-|-
TGCAGTGCTAGTATCAAAGCGGTAGCTCAAGAGACCCAGTACTTC
CSASIKAVAQETQYF
>TRBJ1-1|TRBV4-1|-|-
TGCGCCAGCACCGAGGGCGGAGTAATGAACACTGAAGCTTTCTTT
CASTEGGVMNTEAFF
>TRBJ2-6|TRBV27|-|-
TGTGCCAGCAGTCAGGGACCGAACGTCCTGACTTTC
CASSQGPNVLTF
>TRBJ2-4|TRBV5-6|-|-
TGTGCCAGCAGCTTGGGGGGCTCGGCCAAAAACATTGGGGGGTTC
CASSLGGSAKNIGGF
>TRBJ2-5|TRBV29-1|-|-
TGCAGCGTCGAACGCGAAGGTATAGAAGAGACCCAGTACTTC
CSVEREGIEETQYF
>TRBJ2-1|TRBV19|-|-
TGTGCCAGTAGTATTTGGGGTTCCTACAATGAGCAGTTCTTC
CASSIWGSYNEQFF
>TRBJ2-2|TRBV29-1|-|-
TGCAGCGTTGAAGAGAGGGGTGCCGGGGAGCTGTTTTTT
CSVEERGAGELFF
>TRBJ2-2|TRBV5-1|-|-
TGCGCCAGCAGCTTAAGCACCGGGGAGCTGTTTTTT
CASSLSTGELFF